This TCR beta chain was identified in a study of blood T cell repertoires in COVID-19. Original processing methods: Nucleated cell counts were estimated from reference gene primer amplification. This table comes from immunoSEQ multiplex PCR, and its TCRdb copy is limited to in-frame clones, with some not included. V and J calls and clone size are given by that table; D and trimming were obtained from the DNA. Among 180,000 or so clones listed, approximately 80% were seen once. The germline CDR1 and CDR2 sequences are LGHNA and YNFKEQ. This CDR3 contains 15 residues. V was trimmed by 7 bases and J by 1 base, leaving 14 bases between them.

The TCR sequence derives from a man in his forties or fifties who had recovered from COVID-19. What was sequenced was PBMCs or T cells enriched from blood (not recorded which). This chain uses TRBV4-2 with TRBJ2-1; D may be TRBD1 or TRBD2 (6 bases each). DNA of the CDR3: TGTGCCAGCACCGGGGGCGGAGGTTCCTACAATGAGCAGTTCTTC. Translation: CASTGGGGSYNEQFF.